A single sample is the source of the 19 T cell receptor beta chains below, sequenced in a study of blood T cell repertoires in COVID-19. Measured with immunoSEQ multiplex PCR; TCRdb has only the in-frame clones, and not every one. Of some 120,000 clones in the sample, roughly 80% were seen once. Material for sequencing was peripheral blood. These receptors all stem from a man older than 75 with COVID-19, enrolled during active disease.

The genes are TRBV10-3 and TRBJ2-7; 10 positions match TRBD2. The CDR3 is made up of 16 amino acids. V was clipped by 0 bases and J by 2 bases; unmatched bases: 4. Germline V gives CDR1 ENHRY, CDR2 SYGVKD. The CDR3 is CAISESGTSEPYEQYF. In nucleotides, the CDR3 is TGTGCCATCAGTGAGTCCGGGACTAGCGAACCCTACGAGCAGTACTTC.

The V and J genes are TRBV7-3 and TRBJ2-1; 10 nucleotides line up with TRBD2. The CDR3 is 15 amino acids. Germline lookup yields CDR1 SGHTA and CDR2 FQGTGA. V dropped 3 bases and J dropped 4; count of bases not matched to a gene: 3. In DNA, the CDR3 is TGTGCCAGCAGCTTGACTAGCGGGCAATACAATGAGCAGTTCTTC. Translated: CASSLTSGQYNEQFF.

The chain joins TRBV27 to TRBJ1-5; 8 nucleotides line up with TRBD1. V lost 6 bases, J lost 4 bases, and 5 bases stayed unmatched. Per germline, CDR1 MNHEY and CDR2 SMNVEV (reference sequence). The CDR3 loop spans 14 amino acids. CDR3 nucleotides: TGTGCCAGCAGGGGGACAGGTGGAAATCAGCCCCAGCATTTT. It yields the protein CASRGTGGNQPQHF.

The DNA for the CDR3 is TGTGCCATCAGGGGGACTAGCGGGAGTTACGAGCAGTACTTC. This sequence encodes CAIRGTSGSYEQYF. The rearrangement uses TRBV10-3 and TRBJ2-7; 14 nucleotides align to TRBD2. In germline, CDR1 is ENHRY, CDR2 SYGVKD. The length of the CDR3 is 14 residues. Trimming at V came to 6 bases and at J to 4 bases, leaving 2 bases not matched to a gene.

The chain couples TRBV19 to TRBJ1-5; no firm D call. Trimming removed 4 bases from V and 8 bases from J, with 9 bases in between. The CDR3 length is 12 residues. Per the germline V gene, CDR1 is LNHDA and CDR2 is SQIVND (reference sequence). As DNA, the CDR3 is TGTGCCAGTAGTAGGGAGGCGGAGCCCCAGCATTTT. It specifies CASSREAEPQHF.

The rearrangement uses TRBV28 and TRBJ2-6; D possibly corresponds to TRBD1 (5 bases). Germline V CDR1 and CDR2: MDHEN, SYDVKM. V was trimmed by 5 bases and J by 6 bases, leaving 11 bases between them. CDR3 size: 14 residues. The CDR3, as DNA: TGTGCCAGCAGTGCAGGGTCCACGGCCAACGTCCTGACTTTC. Translation: CASSAGSTANVLTF.

The chain combines TRBV7-3 with TRBJ2-2; a weak D match, TRBD2 (5 bases). This CDR3 has 17 residues. V lost 3 bases and J 5 bases, leaving 19 bases between the germline ends. Germline lookup yields CDR1 SGHTA and CDR2 FQGTGA. The CDR3 nucleotides read TGTGCCAGCAGCTTTTCTAGCCTACCTGGGGAGACCGGGGAGCTGTTTTTT. This encodes CASSFSSLPGETGELFF.

The chain uses TRBV14 and TRBJ2-6; a weak D match, TRBD1 (5 bases). The CDR3 is 15 residues long. Germline V lookup: CDR1 SGHDN, CDR2 FVKESK. Trimming took 3 bases from V and 4 from J, leaving 10 bases between them. The CDR3 DNA reads TGTGCCAGCAGCCAGTGGGGCTCAGGGGCCAACGTCCTGACTTTC. Protein product: CASSQWGSGANVLTF.

The chain recombines TRBV4-2 with TRBJ2-3; TRBD1 agrees at 8 bases. Germline V gene lookup returns CDR1 LGHNA and CDR2 YNFKEQ. CDR3 length: 15 amino acids. V lost 0 bases and J lost 6; bases outside the gene matches: 5. CDR3 in amino acids: CASSQDAGGLDTQYF. CDR3 DNA: TGTGCCAGCAGCCAAGATGCAGGGGGCTTGGATACGCAGTATTTT.

The rearrangement links TRBV11-3 to TRBJ2-2; tentatively, D is TRBD2 (5 bases). Per the germline V gene, CDR1 is SGHNT and CDR2 is YENEEA. V lost 1 base to trimming and J lost 4 bases, with 7 bases between them. The CDR3 extends over 14 amino acids. Here the CDR3 DNA reads TGTGCCAGCAGCTTAGGGACTGGCACCGGGGAGCTGTTTTTT. Protein sequence: CASSLGTGTGELFF. The full variable domain, completed using reference TRBV11-3 and TRBJ2-2, is EAGVVQSPRYKIIEKKQPVAFWCNPISGHNTLYWYLQNLGQGPELLIRYENEEAVDDSQLPKDRFSAERLKGVDSTLKIQPAELGDSAVYLCASSLGTGTGELFFGEGSRLTVL.

This clone was recorded once. The rearrangement uses TRBV5-1 and TRBJ1-6; 10 bases match TRBD1. This CDR3 region has 14 residues. Per the germline V gene, CDR1 is SGHRS and CDR2 is YFSETQ. The ends lost 4 bases at V and 10 bases at J; junction bases unmatched: 5. The CDR3 DNA reads as TGCGCCAGCAGCCCCGGGACAGGGGAGTCACCCCTCCACTTT. Residues: CASSPGTGESPLHF.

The gene calls are TRBV6-2 or TRBV6-3 and TRBJ1-5, with D perhaps TRBD1 (6 bases). Trimming removed 5 bases at V and 4 bases at J, with 12 bases between. The germline CDR1 and CDR2 sequences are MNHEY and SVGEGT. The CDR3 is made up of 14 amino acids. The CDR3 DNA reads TGTGCCAGCAGTCTCGGGGGGCCGAATCAGCCCCAGCATTTT. It specifies CASSLGGPNQPQHF.

J is TRBJ1-6 and V is TRBV19, with 8 bases matching TRBD1. V was pared by 5 bases and J by 3 bases, with 6 bases of the junction left unmatched. From germline, CDR1 is LNHDA and CDR2 SQIVND (reference sequence). The CDR3 length is 16 residues. CDR3 loop: CASSDRGVDYNSPLHF. CDR3 sequence (DNA): TGTGCCAGTAGTGACAGGGGCGTCGACTATAATTCACCCCTCCACTTT.

The chain links TRBV25-1 to TRBJ1-2, with TRBD1 matching over 8 bases. The CDR3 consists of 12 residues. Germline V gene lookup returns CDR1 MGHDK and CDR2 SYGVNS. Trimming took 7 bases from V and 8 from J; bases not matched to a gene: 6. CDR3 nucleotide sequence: TGTGCCAGCAAAGACAGGGGCTGGGGCTACACCTTC. Amino acid sequence: CASKDRGWGYTF.

V is TRBV28 and J is TRBJ1-5; TRBD1 aligns across 11 bases. Trimming removed 6 bases from V and 5 bases from J; junction bases left unmatched: 12. CDR1 and CDR2 from the germline V gene are MDHEN and SYDVKM. This CDR3 is built from 17 residues. The CDR3 DNA sequence: TGTGCCAGCAGCACCGGGACAGGGGGGAGATGGCATCAGCCCCAGCATTTT. Protein sequence: CASSTGTGGRWHQPQHF.

This clone was counted only a few times. The chain couples TRBV27 to TRBJ1-4; possibly TRBD1 for D (5 bases). V gave up 4 bases and J gave up 2 bases, with 8 bases separating them. CDR3 length equals 14 residues. Germline CDR1 is MNHEY and CDR2 is SMNVEV (reference sequence). CDR3 DNA sequence: TGTGCCAGCAGTTACGGGGGGACTAATGAAAAACTGTTTTTT. It is translated as CASSYGGTNEKLFF.

The chain's CDR3 is CASSQGGELYNEQFF. As DNA, the CDR3 is TGTGCCAGCAGCCAAGGAGGCGAACTTTACAATGAGCAGTTCTTC. The chain combines TRBV4-2 with TRBJ2-1; D call uncertain. The germline V gene has CDR1 LGHNA and CDR2 YNFKEQ. CDR3 length: 15 residues. V lost 1 base, J lost 4 bases, and 11 bases lay in between.

The chain has TRBV2 and TRBJ1-2; tentatively, D is TRBD1 (5 bases). The CDR3 is 12 residues long. V lost 5 bases and J 7 bases, leaving 11 bases between the germline ends. Looked up from germline, CDR1 is SNHLY and CDR2 is FYNNEI. As DNA, the CDR3 is TGTGCCAGCAGTTTGGCAGGGCCTGGCTACACCTTC. Residues: CASSLAGPGYTF.

The J gene is TRBJ2-3, the V gene TRBV9; 8 bases match TRBD2. Trimming removed 3 bases from V and 4 bases from J; junction bases left unmatched: 10. CDR1 SGDLS and CDR2 YYNGEE come from the germline V gene. The CDR3 totals 16 residues. The CDR3 DNA is TGTGCCAGCAGCGCCCAGAATAGCGGGACTTCAGATACGCAGTATTTT. Its protein is CASSAQNSGTSDTQYF. Using reference TRBV9 and TRBJ2-3 for the parts outside the CDR3, the full variable domain is DSGVTQTPKHLITATGQRVTLRCSPRSGDLSVYWYQQSLDQGLQFLIQYYNGEERAKGNILERFSAQQFPDLHSELNLSSLELGDSALYFCASSAQNSGTSDTQYFGPGTRLTVL.